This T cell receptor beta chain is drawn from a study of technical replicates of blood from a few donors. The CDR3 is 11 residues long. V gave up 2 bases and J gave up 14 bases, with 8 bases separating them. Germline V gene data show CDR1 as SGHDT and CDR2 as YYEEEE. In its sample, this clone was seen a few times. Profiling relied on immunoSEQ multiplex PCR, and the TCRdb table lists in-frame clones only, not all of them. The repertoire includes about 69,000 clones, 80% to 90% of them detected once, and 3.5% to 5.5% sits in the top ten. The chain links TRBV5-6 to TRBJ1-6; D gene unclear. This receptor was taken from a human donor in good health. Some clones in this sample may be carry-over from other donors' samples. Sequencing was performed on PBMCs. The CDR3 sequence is CASSFGRSLHF. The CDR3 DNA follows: TGTGCCAGCAGCTTCGGTCGGTCCCTCCACTTT. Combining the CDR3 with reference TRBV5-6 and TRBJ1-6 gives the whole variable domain DAGVTQSPTHLIKTRGQQVTLRCSPKSGHDTVSWYQQALGQGPQFIFQYYEEEERQRGNFPDRFSGHQFPNYSSELNVNALLLGDSALYLCASSFGRSLHFGNGTRLTVT.